Presented here are 22 T cell receptor beta chains from one specimen sequenced in a study of PD-L1 blockade in urothelial cancer. Time point in this sample: pretreatment peripheral blood. TCRdb's copy holds only in-frame clones and misses some; the assay was immunoSEQ multiplex PCR. This table holds about 50,000 clones, roughly 75% found once. Sequences were derived from PBMCs, sampled around atezolizumab (anti-PD-L1) treatment. These receptors came from an older man with urothelial cancer.

This clone was recorded a few times. The V call is TRBV2, the J call TRBJ2-2, with 8 bases identical to TRBD2. The germline gives CDR1 SNHLY, CDR2 FYNNEI. Germline trimming cut 4 bases from V and 5 bases from J; bases unmatched to any gene: 6. CDR3 length: 15 amino acids. CDR3 sequence: CASSGGTSLTGELFF. The CDR3 DNA reads as TGTGCCAGCAGTGGGGGGACTAGTCTGACCGGGGAGCTGTTTTTT.

This chain connects TRBV25-1 to TRBJ2-3; 10 bases agree with TRBD2. CDR3 size: 15 residues. After removal of 4 bases from V and 1 base from J, the junction contained 2 bases not matched to a gene. Per germline, CDR1 MGHDK and CDR2 SYGVNS. This chain's CDR3 is CASSVGTSGTDTQYF. As DNA, the CDR3 is TGTGCCAGCAGTGTCGGGACTAGCGGCACAGATACGCAGTATTTT.

This clone has more than one count but fewer than ten. This chain uses TRBV7-8 with TRBJ2-2, with TRBD1 matching over 10 bases. The CDR3 covers 17 residues. CDR1 and CDR2 (germline): SGHVS, FQNEAQ. V shed 6 bases and J 2 bases; nucleotides not matched to a gene: 9. CDR3 nucleotides: TGTGCCAGCAGTGAATCTGGACAGGGGGTTAACACCGGGGAGCTGTTTTTT. Its protein is CASSESGQGVNTGELFF.

This clone was found a few times. The CDR3: CASSGRPQQGQPQHF. Here the CDR3 DNA reads TGTGCCAGCAGTGGACGACCGCAACAGGGTCAGCCCCAGCATTTT. This sequence joins TRBV6-1 and TRBJ1-5; the D gene is possibly TRBD1 (6 bases). V was pared by 4 bases and J by 6 bases, with 16 bases between. The germline CDR1 and CDR2 sequences are MNHNS and SASEGT. This CDR3 spans 15 amino acids.

This CDR3 is CASSLVIYSLNTEAFF. CDR3 nucleotides: TGTGCCAGCAGCTTAGTTATATACAGTCTGAACACTGAAGCTTTCTTT. J is TRBJ1-1 and V is TRBV7-2, with D unresolved. V was cut by 1 base and J by 0 bases, with 12 bases left in between. The CDR3 length is 16 residues. CDR1 is SGHTA, CDR2 FQGNSA, per germline.

In its sample, this clone was seen once. This chain uses TRBV7-9 with TRBJ2-1, with 11 positions matching TRBD1. CDR1 is SEHNR, CDR2 FQNEAQ, per germline (reference sequence). Trimming at V came to 1 base and at J to 5 bases, leaving 4 bases not matched to a gene. CDR3 length: 16 amino acids. The CDR3 sequence: CASSLDWTGGHNEQFF. The CDR3 DNA is TGTGCCAGCAGCTTAGATTGGACAGGGGGCCACAATGAGCAGTTCTTC.

V and J are TRBV5-1 and TRBJ1-2, with TRBD1 matching over 7 bases. Germline trimming cut 4 bases from V and 0 bases from J; bases unmatched to any gene: 9. Germline-derived CDR1 and CDR2 are SGHRS and YFSETQ. This CDR3 has 16 amino acids. CDR3 DNA sequence: TGCGCCAGCAGCCCCTTAGACAGGGACCCTAACTATGGCTACACCTTC. It encodes CASSPLDRDPNYGYTF.

CDR3 nucleotide sequence: TGTGCCAGCAGTCCGAGGTCTAGCGGGAGTGTGGAGACCCAGTACTTC. This translates into CASSPRSSGSVETQYF. The chain recombines TRBV7-9 with TRBJ2-5; 10 bases line up with TRBD2. After removal of 6 bases from V and 5 bases from J, the junction contained 12 bases not matched to a gene. Germline assignment: CDR1 SEHNR and CDR2 FQNEAQ (reference sequence). The CDR3 runs 16 residues.

The CDR3 nucleotides read TGCGCCAGCAGCTTGACTAGCGGGAGTGCAGATACGCAGTATTTT. Protein sequence: CASSLTSGSADTQYF. The chain is built from TRBV4-1 and TRBJ2-3; 12 positions agree with TRBD2. The CDR3 has 15 residues. Trimming cost V 5 bases and J 4 bases; bases outside gene matches: 4. In germline, CDR1 is MGHRA, CDR2 YSYEKL.

Only a few counts were recorded for this clone. The chain employs TRBV19 and TRBJ2-2; 9 bases line up with TRBD1. The V segment lost 4 bases and the J segment 5 bases; nucleotides outside the gene matches: 8. CDR1 and CDR2 from the germline V gene are LNHDA and SQIVND (reference sequence). The CDR3 runs 16 residues. The CDR3: CASSKRDRARTGELFF. Here the CDR3 DNA reads TGTGCCAGTAGTAAGAGGGACAGGGCCCGGACCGGGGAGCTGTTTTTT.

The V and J genes are TRBV19 and TRBJ2-7, with 8 bases lining up with TRBD1. Germline V gene sequence: CDR1 LNHDA, CDR2 SQIVND (reference sequence). J was trimmed by 2 bases and V by 4 bases; bases with no gene match: 7. The CDR3 sequence is 15 residues long. The CDR3 reads CASSSTTGDPYEQYF. For the CDR3, the DNA is TGTGCCAGTAGTAGCACGACAGGGGACCCCTACGAGCAGTACTTC.

The rearrangement links TRBV7-2 to TRBJ2-5; the D is unclear. The V gene lost 3 bases and the J gene lost 5 bases, with 13 bases spanning the gap. The CDR3 extends over 14 amino acids. Per germline, CDR1 SGHTA and CDR2 FQGNSA. Here the CDR3 DNA reads TGTGCCAGCAGCTTGGTAGCCTTTTCGGAGACCCAGTACTTC. It yields the protein CASSLVAFSETQYF.

V usage is TRBV7-6 and J usage is TRBJ2-2; 13 positions match TRBD2. The V gene's germline CDR1 is SGHVS and CDR2 FNYEAQ. This CDR3 has 20 residues. The V and J ends lost 5 bases and 4 bases, in that order; junction bases with no gene match: 16. The CDR3 DNA reads as TGTGCCAGCAGCCCAGAAGTTTTGGGGACTAGCGGGATCGGCACCGGGGAGCTGTTTTTT. Protein sequence: CASSPEVLGTSGIGTGELFF.

The rearrangement joins TRBV7-2 to TRBJ2-7, with TRBD1 as a possible D gene (6 bases). Germline-derived CDR1 and CDR2 are SGHTA and FQGNSA. The ends were cut back, 4 bases at V and 2 bases at J, with 12 bases in the middle. CDR3 length equals 14 residues. The CDR3 region is CASSSWAGAYEQYF. The CDR3 nucleotides read TGTGCCAGCAGCTCCTGGGCAGGGGCCTACGAGCAGTACTTC.

This clone has just a few counts. The J gene is TRBJ1-5, the V gene TRBV15, with a possible D match to TRBD1 (5 bases). Germline CDR1 LNHNV, CDR2 YYDKDF (reference sequence). V lost 8 bases and J 5 bases, leaving 13 bases between the germline ends. CDR3 length equals 13 residues. The CDR3 loop reads CATWGGTDQPQHF. CDR3 nucleotide sequence: TGTGCCACCTGGGGGGGGACGGATCAGCCCCAGCATTTT.

The chain recombines TRBV6-1 with TRBJ1-5; D may be TRBD1 (5 bases). CDR3 length: 14 residues. The ends were cut back, 4 bases at V and 9 bases at J, with 16 bases in the middle. Germline V gene lookup returns CDR1 MNHNS and CDR2 SASEGT. Here the CDR3 DNA reads TGTGCCAGCAGTGGCCAGGGAAGTATCTTGCCCCAGCATTTT. Protein product: CASSGQGSILPQHF.

This clone showed up just a few times. The rearrangement joins TRBV6-6 to TRBJ2-7, with a possible D match to TRBD1 (6 bases). Between the trimmed V and J ends, which lost 4 bases and 3 bases, there was a span of 7 bases. The CDR3 has 12 residues. Germline values: CDR1 MNHNY, CDR2 SVGAGI (reference sequence). CDR3 sequence (DNA): TGTGCCAGCAGTTTAGGGGGCTACGAGCAGTACTTC. Protein product: CASSLGGYEQYF.

This chain connects TRBV7-2 to TRBJ1-1; D gene unclear. Germline V gene data show CDR1 as SGHTA and CDR2 as FQGNSA. The V gene lost 4 bases and the J gene lost 1 base, with 16 bases spanning the gap. The CDR3 totals 16 residues. In DNA form, the CDR3 reads TGTGCCAGCAGCTCTACCTGGAGGGTGGGGAACACTGAAGCTTTCTTT. Translated: CASSSTWRVGNTEAFF. Based on the CDR3 plus reference TRBV7-2 and TRBJ1-1, the full variable domain is GAGVSQSPSNKVTEKGKDVELRCDPISGHTALYWYRQSLGQGLEFLIYFQGNSAPDKSGLPSDRFSAERTGGSVSTLTIQRTQQEDSAVYLCASSSTWRVGNTEAFFGQGTRLTVV.

The chain carries TRBV7-3 and TRBJ1-2, with D possibly matching TRBD1 (5 bases). This CDR3 is 15 amino acids long. CDR1 is SGHTA, CDR2 FQGTGA, per germline. V shed 0 bases and J shed 3 bases, with 11 bases lying between them. Here the CDR3 reads CASSLTKWGDYGYTF. Written as DNA, the CDR3 is TGTGCCAGCAGCTTAACCAAATGGGGGGACTATGGCTACACCTTC.

This chain uses TRBV5-1 with TRBJ2-1, with 7 bases matching TRBD2. Germline trimming cut 0 bases from V and 7 bases from J; bases unmatched to any gene: 7. The CDR3 is made up of 15 amino acids. The germline V gene encodes CDR1 SGHRS and CDR2 YFSETQ. CDR3 DNA sequence: TGCGCCAGCAGCTTGGAGGCTAGCGGTTGGAATGAGCAGTTCTTC. Translating gives CASSLEASGWNEQFF.

The sample holds a few counts of this clone. V gene TRBV28 combines with J gene TRBJ1-2; a weak D match, TRBD1 (5 bases). The CDR3 runs 16 residues. The V and J ends lost 7 bases and 1 base respectively, with 19 bases between them. Germline V gene sequence: CDR1 MDHEN, CDR2 SYDVKM. The CDR3 here is CASTRVSGAGNYGYTF. As DNA, the CDR3 is TGTGCCAGCACCCGAGTCAGTGGGGCTGGTAACTATGGCTACACCTTC.

J is TRBJ2-3 and V is TRBV5-1, with D tentatively TRBD1 (5 bases). The V end lost 0 bases, the J end lost 4 bases, and 15 bases lay between the germline ends. The V gene's germline CDR1 is SGHRS and CDR2 YFSETQ. This CDR3 comprises 16 residues. CDR3 bases: TGCGCCAGCAGCTTGGGATTTGGGGCGTTTTCAGATACGCAGTATTTT. It translates to CASSLGFGAFSDTQYF.